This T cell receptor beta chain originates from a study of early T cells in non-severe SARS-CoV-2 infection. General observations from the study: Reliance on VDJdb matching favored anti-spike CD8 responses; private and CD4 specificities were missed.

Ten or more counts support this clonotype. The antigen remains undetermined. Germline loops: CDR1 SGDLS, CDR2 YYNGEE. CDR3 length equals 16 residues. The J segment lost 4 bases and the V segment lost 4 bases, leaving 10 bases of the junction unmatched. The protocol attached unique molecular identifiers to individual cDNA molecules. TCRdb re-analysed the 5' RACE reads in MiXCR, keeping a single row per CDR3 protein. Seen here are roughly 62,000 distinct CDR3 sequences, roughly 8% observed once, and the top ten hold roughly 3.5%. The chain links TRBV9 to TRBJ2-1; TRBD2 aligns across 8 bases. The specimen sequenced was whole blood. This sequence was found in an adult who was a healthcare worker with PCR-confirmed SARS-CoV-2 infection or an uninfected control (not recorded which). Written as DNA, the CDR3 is TGTGCCAGCAGCCCCTCAGGGACTAGGGGGTACAATGAGCAGTTCTTC. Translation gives CASSPSGTRGYNEQFF. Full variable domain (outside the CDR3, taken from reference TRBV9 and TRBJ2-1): DSGVTQTPKHLITATGQRVTLRCSPRSGDLSVYWYQQSLDQGLQFLIQYYNGEERAKGNILERFSAQQFPDLHSELNLSSLELGDSALYFCASSPSGTRGYNEQFFGPGTRLTVL.